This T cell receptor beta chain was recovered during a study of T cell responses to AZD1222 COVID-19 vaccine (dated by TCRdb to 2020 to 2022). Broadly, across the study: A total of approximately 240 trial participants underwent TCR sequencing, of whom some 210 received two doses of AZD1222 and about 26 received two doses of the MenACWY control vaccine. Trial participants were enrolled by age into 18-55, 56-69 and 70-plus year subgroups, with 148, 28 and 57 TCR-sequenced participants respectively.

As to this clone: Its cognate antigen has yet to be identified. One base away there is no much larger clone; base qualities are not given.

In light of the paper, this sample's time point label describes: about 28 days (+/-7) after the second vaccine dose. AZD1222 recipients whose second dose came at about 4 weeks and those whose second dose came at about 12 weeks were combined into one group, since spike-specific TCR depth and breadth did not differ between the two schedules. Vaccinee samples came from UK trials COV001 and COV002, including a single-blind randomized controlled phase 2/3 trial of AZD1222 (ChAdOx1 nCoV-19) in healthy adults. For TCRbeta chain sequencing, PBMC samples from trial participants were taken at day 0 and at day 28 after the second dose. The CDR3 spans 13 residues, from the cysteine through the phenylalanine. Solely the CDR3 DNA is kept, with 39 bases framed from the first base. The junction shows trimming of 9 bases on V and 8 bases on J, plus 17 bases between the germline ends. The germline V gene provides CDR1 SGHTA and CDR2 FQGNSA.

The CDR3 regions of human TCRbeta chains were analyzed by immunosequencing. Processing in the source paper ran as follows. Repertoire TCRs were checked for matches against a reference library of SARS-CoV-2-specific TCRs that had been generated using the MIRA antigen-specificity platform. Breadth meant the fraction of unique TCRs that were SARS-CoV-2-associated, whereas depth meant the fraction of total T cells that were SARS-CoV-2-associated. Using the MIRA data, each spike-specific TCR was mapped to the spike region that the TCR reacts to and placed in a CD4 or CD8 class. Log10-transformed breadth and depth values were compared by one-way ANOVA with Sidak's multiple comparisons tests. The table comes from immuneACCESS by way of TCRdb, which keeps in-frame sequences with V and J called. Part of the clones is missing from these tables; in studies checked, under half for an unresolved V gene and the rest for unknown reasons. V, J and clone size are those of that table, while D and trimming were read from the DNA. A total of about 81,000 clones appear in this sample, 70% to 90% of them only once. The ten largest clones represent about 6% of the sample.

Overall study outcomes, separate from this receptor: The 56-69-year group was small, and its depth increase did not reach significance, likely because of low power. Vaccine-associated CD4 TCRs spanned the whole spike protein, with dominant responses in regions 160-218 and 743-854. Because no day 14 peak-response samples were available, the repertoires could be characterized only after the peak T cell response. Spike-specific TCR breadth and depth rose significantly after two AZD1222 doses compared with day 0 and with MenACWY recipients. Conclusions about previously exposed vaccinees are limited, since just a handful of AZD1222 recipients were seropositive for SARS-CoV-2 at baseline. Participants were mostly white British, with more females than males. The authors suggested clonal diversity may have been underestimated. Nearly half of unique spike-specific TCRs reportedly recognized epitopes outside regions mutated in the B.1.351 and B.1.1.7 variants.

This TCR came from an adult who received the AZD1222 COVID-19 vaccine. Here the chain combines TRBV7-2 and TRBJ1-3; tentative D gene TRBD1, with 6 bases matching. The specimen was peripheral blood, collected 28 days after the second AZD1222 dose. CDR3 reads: CASRGRGDHTIYF. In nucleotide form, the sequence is TGTGCCAGTAGGGGCAGGGGCGATCACACCATATATTTT.